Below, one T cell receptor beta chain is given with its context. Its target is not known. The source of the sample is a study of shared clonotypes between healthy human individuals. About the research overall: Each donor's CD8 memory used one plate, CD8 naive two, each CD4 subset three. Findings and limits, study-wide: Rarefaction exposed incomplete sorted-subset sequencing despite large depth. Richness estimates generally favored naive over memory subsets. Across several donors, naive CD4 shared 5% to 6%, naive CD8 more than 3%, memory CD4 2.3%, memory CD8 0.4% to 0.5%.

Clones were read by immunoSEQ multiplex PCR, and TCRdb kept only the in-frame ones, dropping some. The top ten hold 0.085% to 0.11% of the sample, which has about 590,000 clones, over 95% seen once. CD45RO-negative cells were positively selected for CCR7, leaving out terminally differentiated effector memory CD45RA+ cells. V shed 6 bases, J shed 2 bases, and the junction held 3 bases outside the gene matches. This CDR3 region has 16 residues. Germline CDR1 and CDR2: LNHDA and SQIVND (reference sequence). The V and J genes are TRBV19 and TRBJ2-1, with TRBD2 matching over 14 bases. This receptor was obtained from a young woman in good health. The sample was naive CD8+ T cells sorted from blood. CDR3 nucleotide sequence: TGTGCCAGTAGACCGGGACTAGCGGGAGCCTACAATGAGCAGTTCTTC. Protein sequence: CASRPGLAGAYNEQFF.